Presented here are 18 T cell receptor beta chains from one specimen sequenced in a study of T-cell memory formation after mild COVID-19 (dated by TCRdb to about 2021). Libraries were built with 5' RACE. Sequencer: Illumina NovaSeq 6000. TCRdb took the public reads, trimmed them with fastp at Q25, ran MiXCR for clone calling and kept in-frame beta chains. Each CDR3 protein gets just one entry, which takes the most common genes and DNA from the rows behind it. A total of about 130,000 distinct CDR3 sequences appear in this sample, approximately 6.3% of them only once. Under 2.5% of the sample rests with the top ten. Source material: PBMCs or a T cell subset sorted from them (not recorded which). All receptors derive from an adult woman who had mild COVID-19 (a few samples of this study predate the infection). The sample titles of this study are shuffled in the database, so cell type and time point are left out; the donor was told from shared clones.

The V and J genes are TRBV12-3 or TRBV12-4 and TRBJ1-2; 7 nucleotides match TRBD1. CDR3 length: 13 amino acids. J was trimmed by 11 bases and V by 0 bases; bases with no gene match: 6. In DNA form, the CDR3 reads TGTGCCAGCAGTTTAGCCGGGACAGCGAGATACACCTTC. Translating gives CASSLAGTARYTF.

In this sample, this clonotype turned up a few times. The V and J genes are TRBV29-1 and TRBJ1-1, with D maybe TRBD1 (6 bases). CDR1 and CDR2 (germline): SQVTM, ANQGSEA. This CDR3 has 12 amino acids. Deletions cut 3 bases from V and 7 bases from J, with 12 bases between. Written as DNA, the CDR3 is TGCAGCGTTGATCGGGGGGCTGTTGAAGCTTTCTTT. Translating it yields CSVDRGAVEAFF.

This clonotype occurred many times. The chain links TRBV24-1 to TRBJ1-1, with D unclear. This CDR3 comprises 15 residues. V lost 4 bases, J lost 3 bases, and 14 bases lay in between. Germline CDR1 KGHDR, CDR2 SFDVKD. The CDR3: CATSDRGRWDTEAFF. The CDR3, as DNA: TGTGCCACCAGTGACCGCGGCCGGTGGGACACTGAAGCTTTCTTT.

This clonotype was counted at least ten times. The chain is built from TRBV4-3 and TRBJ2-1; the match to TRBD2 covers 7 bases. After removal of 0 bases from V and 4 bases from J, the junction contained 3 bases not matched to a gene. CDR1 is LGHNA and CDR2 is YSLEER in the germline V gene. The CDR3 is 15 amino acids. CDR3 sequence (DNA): TGCGCCAGCAGCCAAGATCGGGGACTATACAATGAGCAGTTCTTC. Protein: CASSQDRGLYNEQFF.

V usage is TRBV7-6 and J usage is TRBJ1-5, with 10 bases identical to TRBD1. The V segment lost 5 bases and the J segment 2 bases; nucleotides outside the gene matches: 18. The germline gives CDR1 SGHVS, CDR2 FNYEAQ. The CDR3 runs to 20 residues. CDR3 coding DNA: TGTGCCAGCAGCCTCACCCCCGGGCTATCCGGGACAGGGGGCAATCAGCCCCAGCATTTT. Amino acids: CASSLTPGLSGTGGNQPQHF.

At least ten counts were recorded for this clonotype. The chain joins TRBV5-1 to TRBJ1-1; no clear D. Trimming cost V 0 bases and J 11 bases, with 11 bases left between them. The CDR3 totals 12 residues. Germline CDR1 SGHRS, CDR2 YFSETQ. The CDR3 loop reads CASSLDQFGAFF. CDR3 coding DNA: TGCGCCAGCAGCTTGGATCAATTCGGGGCTTTCTTT.

CDR3 coding DNA: TGCGCCAGCAGTGAGGGCGGCAGCAGGGGCTATGGCTACACCTTC. Amino acids: CASSEGGSRGYGYTF. The V call is TRBV10-2, the J call TRBJ1-2, with D possibly TRBD1 on 6 matching bases. V gave up 2 bases and J gave up 4 bases, with 14 bases separating them. The V gene's germline CDR1 is WSHSY and CDR2 SAAADI. The CDR3 sequence is 15 residues long.

CDR3 bases: TGCGCCACCCTCCGGGGCACAGGGCCCGCCTACGAGCAGTACTTC. Translation: CATLRGTGPAYEQYF. J is TRBJ2-7 and V is TRBV10-2; TRBD1 might be the D (6 bases). The CDR3 runs to 15 residues. Germline V gives CDR1 WSHSY, CDR2 SAAADI. V was cut by 10 bases and J by 2 bases, with 21 bases left in between.

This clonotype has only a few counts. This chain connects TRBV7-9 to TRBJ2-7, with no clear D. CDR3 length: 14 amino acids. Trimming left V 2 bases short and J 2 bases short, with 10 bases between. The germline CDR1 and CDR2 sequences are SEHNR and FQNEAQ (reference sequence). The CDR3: CASSLSGSTYEQYF. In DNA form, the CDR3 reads TGTGCCAGCAGCTTATCAGGCAGTACCTACGAGCAGTACTTC.

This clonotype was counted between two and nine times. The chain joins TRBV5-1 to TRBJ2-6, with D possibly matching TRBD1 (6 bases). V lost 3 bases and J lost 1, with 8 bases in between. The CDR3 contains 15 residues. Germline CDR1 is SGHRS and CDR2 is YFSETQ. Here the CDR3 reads CASSSRGSGANVLTF. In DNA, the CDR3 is TGCGCCAGCAGCTCCAGGGGTTCTGGGGCCAACGTCCTGACTTTC.

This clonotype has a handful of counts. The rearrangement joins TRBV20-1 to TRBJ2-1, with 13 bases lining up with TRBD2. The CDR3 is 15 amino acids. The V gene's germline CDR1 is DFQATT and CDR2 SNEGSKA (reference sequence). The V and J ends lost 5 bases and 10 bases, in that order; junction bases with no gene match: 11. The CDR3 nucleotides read TGCAGTGCTCCCTCGACTAGCGGGAGGCGCCGCGAGCAGTTCTTC. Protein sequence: CSAPSTSGRRREQFF.

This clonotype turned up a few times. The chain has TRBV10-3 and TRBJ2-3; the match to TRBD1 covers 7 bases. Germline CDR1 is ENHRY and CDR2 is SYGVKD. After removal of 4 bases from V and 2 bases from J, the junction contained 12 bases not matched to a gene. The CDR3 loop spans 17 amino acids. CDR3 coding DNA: TGTGCCATCAGTGGGGCCACCCCCACAGGGGTCACAGATACGCAGTATTTT. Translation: CAISGATPTGVTDTQYF.

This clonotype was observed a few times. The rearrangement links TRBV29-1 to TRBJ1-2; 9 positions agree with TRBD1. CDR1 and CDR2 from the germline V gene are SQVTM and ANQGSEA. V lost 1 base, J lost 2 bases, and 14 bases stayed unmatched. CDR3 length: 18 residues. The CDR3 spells CSVEGRADRGPFNYGYTF. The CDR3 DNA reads TGCAGCGTTGAAGGTAGAGCGGACAGGGGACCCTTCAACTATGGCTACACCTTC.

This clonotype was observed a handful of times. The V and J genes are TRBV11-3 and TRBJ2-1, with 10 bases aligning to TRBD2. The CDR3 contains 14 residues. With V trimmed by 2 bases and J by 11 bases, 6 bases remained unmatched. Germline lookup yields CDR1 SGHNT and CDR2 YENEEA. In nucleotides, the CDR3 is TGTGCCAGCAGCTTATCTAGCGGGGGCGCTAAGCAGTTCTTC. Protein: CASSLSSGGAKQFF.

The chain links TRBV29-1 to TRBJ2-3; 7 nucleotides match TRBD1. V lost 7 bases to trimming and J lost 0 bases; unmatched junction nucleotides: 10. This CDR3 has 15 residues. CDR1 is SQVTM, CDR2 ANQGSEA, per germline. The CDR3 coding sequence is TGCAGCGGCCGTAAGGGGGCTTCTAGCACAGATACGCAGTATTTT. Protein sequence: CSGRKGASSTDTQYF.

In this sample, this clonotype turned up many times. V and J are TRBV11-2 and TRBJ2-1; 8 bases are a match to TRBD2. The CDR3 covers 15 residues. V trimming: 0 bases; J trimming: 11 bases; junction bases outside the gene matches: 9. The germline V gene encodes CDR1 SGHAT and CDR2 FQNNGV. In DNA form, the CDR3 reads TGTGCCAGCAGCTTAGAAGGACTAGCCTCCTCTAAGCAGTTCTTC. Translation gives CASSLEGLASSKQFF.

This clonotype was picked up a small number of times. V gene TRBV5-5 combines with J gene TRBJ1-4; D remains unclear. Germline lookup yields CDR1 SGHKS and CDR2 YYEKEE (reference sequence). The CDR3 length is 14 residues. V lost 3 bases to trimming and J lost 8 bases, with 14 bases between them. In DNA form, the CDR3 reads TGTGCCAGCAGCTCCGGGGAGGATCCAGAAAAACTGTTTTTT. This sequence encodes CASSSGEDPEKLFF.

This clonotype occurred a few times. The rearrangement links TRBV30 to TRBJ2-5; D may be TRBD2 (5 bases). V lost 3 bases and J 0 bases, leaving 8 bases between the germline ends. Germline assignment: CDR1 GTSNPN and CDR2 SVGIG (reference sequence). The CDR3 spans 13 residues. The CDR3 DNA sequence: TGTGCCTGGAGCGGACTCCACCAAGAGACCCAGTACTTC. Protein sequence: CAWSGLHQETQYF.